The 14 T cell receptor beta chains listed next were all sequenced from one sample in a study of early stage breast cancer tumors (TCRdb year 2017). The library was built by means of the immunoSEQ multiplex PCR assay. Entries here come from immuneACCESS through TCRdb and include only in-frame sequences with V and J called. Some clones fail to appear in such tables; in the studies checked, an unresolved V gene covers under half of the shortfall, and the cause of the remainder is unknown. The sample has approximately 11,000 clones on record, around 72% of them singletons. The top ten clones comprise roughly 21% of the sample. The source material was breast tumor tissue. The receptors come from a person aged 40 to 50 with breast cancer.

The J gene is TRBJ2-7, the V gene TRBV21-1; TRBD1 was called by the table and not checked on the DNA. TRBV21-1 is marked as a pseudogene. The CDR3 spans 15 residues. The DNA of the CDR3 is TGTGCCAGCAGCAAAGAGGGACAGGGGGCGAGCGAGCAGTACTTC. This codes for CASSKEGQGASEQYF.

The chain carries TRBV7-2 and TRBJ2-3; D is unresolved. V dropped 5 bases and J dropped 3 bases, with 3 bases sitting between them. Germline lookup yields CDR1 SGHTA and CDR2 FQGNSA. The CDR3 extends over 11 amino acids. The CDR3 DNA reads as TGTGCCAGCAGCAGTACAGATACGCAGTATTTT. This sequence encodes CASSSTDTQYF.

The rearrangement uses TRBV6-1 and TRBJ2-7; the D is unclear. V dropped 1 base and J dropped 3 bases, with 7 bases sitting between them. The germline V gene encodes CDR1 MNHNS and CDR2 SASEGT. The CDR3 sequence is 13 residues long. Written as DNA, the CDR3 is TGTGCCAGCAGTGAAGTTTCTGACTACGAGCAGTACTTC. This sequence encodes CASSEVSDYEQYF.

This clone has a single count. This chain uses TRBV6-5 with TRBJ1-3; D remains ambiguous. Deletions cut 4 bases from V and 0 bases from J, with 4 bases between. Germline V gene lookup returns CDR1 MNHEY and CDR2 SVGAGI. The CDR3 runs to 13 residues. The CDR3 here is CASSLGSGNTIYF. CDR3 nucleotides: TGTGCCAGCAGTTTAGGCTCTGGAAACACCATATATTTT.

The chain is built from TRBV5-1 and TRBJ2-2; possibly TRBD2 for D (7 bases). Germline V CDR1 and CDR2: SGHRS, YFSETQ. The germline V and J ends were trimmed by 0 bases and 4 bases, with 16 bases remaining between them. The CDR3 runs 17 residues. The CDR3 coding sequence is TGCGCCAGCAGCTTGGGCCCTAGCGGAGGGGGCACCGGGGAGCTGTTTTTT. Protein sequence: CASSLGPSGGGTGELFF.

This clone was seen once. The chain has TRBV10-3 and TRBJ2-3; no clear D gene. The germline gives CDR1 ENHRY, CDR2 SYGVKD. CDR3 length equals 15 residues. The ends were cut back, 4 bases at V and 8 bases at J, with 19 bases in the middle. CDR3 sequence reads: CAISALVESAGTQYF. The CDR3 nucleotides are TGTGCCATCAGTGCCCTAGTGGAATCCGCCGGTACGCAGTATTTT.

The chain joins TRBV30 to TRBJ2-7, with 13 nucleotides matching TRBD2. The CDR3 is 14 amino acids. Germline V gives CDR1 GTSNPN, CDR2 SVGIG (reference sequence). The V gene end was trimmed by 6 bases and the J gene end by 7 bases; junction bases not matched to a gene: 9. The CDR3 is CACLGLAGESEQYF. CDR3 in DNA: TGTGCCTGCCTCGGACTAGCGGGAGAGTCGGAGCAGTACTTC.

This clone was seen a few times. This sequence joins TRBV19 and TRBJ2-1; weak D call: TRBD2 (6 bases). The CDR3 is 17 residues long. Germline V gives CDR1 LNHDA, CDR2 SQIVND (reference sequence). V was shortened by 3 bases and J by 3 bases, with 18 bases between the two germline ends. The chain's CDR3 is CASSMDRATGVYNEQFF. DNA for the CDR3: TGTGCCAGTAGTATGGACCGGGCGACGGGGGTCTACAATGAGCAGTTCTTC.

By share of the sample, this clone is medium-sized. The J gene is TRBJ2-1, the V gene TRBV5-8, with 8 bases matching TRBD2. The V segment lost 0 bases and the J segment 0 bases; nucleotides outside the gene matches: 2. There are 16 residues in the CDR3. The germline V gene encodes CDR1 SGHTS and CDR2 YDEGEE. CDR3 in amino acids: CASSLDGTSSYNEQFF. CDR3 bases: TGTGCCAGCAGCTTGGATGGGACTAGCTCCTACAATGAGCAGTTCTTC.

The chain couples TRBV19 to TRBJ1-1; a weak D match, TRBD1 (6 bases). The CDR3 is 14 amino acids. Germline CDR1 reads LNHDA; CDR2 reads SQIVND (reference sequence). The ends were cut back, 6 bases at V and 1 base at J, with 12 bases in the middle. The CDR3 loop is CASRPDRRNTEAFF. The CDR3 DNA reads TGTGCCAGTAGGCCCGACAGGAGGAACACTGAAGCTTTCTTT.

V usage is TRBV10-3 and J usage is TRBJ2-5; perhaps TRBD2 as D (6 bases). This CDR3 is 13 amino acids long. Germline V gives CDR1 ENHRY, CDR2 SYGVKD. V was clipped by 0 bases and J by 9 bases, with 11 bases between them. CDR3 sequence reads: CAISESLGGAQYF. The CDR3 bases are TGTGCCATCAGTGAGTCGTTGGGGGGAGCCCAGTACTTC.

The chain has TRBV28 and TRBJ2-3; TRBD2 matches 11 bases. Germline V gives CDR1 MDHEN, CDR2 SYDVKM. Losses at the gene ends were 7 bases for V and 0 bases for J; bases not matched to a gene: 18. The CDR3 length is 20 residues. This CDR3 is CASNPPTGLAGGLSTDTQYF. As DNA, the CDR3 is TGTGCCAGCAACCCGCCAACCGGGCTAGCGGGAGGCTTGAGCACAGATACGCAGTATTTT.

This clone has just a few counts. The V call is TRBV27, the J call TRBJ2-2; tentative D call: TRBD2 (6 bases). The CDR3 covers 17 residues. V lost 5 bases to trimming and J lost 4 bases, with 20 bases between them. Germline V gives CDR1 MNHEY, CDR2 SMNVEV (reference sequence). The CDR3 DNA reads TGTGCCAGCAGTCCCACTCCTAGCGCCCTCCGCACCGGGGAGCTGTTTTTT. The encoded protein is CASSPTPSALRTGELFF.

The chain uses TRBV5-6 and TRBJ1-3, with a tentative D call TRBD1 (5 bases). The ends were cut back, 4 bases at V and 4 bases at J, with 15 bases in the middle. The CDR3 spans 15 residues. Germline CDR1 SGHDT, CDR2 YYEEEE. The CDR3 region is CASSSGTLWGNTIYF. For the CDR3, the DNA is TGTGCCAGCAGCAGCGGGACCCTATGGGGAAACACCATATATTTT.